This TCR beta chain was recovered during a study of radiation and T cells in renal cell carcinoma. Study conclusions and caveats: Baseline intratumoral clonotype presence is unknown without pretreatment biopsies.

Germline loops: CDR1 SGHTA, CDR2 FQGNSA. Trimming pared 2 bases from V and 7 bases from J, leaving 26 bases between. This CDR3 is built from 18 residues. Details on this clone: No antigen is known for it.

The assay was immunoSEQ multiplex PCR, and TCRdb's table has in-frame clones only and misses some. The sample holds about 130,000 clones; approximately 75% are singletons and the top ten take around 2%. Specified time point: blood 2 weeks post-SBRT. Treatment noted: 15 Gy SBRT to primary tumor, nephrectomy 4 weeks later. Radiation-treated patients gave blood at baseline, week 2 and week 4. This sequence was found in an older woman with renal cell carcinoma. The sequencing used blood, collected from a patient whose treatment included radiotherapy and nephrectomy. This sequence joins TRBV7-2 and TRBJ1-2; D is possibly TRBD1 (5 bases). The CDR3 loop reads CASSLLPSAPTPGSGYTF. The CDR3 DNA reads as TGTGCCAGCAGCTTATTGCCGAGTGCCCCCACTCCAGGGTCTGGCTACACCTTC.